Given below is one T cell receptor (beta chain) in context. This entry belongs to a study of blood T cell repertoires in COVID-19. Germline CDR1 and CDR2: SNHLY and FYNNEI. V dropped 7 bases and J dropped 8 bases, with 17 bases sitting between them. CDR3 length equals 13 residues. In the source study's methods: Estimation of nucleated cell counts was performed using reference gene primer amplification. This table comes from immunoSEQ multiplex PCR, and its TCRdb copy is limited to in-frame clones, with some not included. The V and J calls and clone size come from that table; D and trimming were worked out from the DNA. Here the sample spans about 98,000 clones, roughly 92% being singletons. Seattle's enrolled individuals joined amid active infection and were then monitored longitudinally.

The sample comprised peripheral blood. This receptor was obtained from a woman between 50 and 59 years old with COVID-19, enrolled during active disease. The V call is TRBV2, the J call TRBJ1-2; tentative D call: TRBD1 (6 bases). The CDR3 region is CASTDYRVRGYTF. CDR3 nucleotides: TGTGCCAGCACCGATTACAGGGTGAGGGGCTACACCTTC.